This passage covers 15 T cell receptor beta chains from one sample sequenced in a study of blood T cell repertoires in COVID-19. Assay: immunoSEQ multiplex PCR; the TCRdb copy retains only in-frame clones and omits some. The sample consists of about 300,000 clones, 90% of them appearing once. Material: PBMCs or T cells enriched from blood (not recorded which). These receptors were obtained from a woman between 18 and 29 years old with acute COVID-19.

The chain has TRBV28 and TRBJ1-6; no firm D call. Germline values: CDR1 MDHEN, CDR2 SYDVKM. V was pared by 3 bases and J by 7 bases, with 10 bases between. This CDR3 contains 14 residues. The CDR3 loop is CASSLRERNSPLHF. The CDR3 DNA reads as TGTGCCAGCAGTTTGAGGGAGCGAAATTCACCCCTCCACTTT.

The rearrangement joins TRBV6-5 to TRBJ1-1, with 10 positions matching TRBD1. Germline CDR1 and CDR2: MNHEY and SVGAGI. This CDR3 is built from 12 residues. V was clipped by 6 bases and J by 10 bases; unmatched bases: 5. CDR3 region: CASRGDRGRAFF. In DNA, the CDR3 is TGTGCCAGCAGGGGAGACAGGGGGCGAGCTTTCTTT.

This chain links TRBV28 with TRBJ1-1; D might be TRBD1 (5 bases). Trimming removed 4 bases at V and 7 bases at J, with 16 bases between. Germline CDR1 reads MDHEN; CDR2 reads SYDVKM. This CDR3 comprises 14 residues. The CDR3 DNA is TGTGCCAGCAGTTCGGCAGGGATACGTGGTGAAGCTTTCTTT. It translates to CASSSAGIRGEAFF.

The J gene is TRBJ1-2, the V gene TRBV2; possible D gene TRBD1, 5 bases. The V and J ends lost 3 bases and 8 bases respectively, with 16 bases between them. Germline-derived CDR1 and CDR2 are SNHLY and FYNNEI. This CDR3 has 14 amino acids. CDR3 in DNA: TGTGCCAGCAGTGAGGTCGCAGGGATCGGGGGCTACACCTTC. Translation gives CASSEVAGIGGYTF.

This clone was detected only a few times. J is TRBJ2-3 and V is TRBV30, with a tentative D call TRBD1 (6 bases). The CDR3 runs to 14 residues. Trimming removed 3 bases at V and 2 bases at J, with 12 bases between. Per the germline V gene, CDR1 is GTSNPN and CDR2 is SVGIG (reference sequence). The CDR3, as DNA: TGTGCCTGGAGCCTAGGGGGATCCACAGATACGCAGTATTTT. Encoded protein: CAWSLGGSTDTQYF.

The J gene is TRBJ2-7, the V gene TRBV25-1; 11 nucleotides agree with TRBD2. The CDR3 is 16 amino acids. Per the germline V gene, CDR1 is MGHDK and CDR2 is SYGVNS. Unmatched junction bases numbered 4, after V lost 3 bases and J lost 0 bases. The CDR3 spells CASSEPGTSGSYEQYF. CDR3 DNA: TGTGCCAGCAGTGAGCCAGGGACTAGCGGCTCCTACGAGCAGTACTTC.

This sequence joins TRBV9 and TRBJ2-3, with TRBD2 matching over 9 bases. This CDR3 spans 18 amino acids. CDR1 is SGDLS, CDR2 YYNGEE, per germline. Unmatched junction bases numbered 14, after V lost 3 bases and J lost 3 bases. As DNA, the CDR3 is TGTGCCAGCAGCGGGAGCCCAGCGGGGGGAGGTACGACAGATACGCAGTATTTT. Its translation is CASSGSPAGGGTTDTQYF. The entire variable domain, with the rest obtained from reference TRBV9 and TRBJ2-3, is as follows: DSGVTQTPKHLITATGQRVTLRCSPRSGDLSVYWYQQSLDQGLQFLIQYYNGEERAKGNILERFSAQQFPDLHSELNLSSLELGDSALYFCASSGSPAGGGTTDTQYFGPGTRLTVL.

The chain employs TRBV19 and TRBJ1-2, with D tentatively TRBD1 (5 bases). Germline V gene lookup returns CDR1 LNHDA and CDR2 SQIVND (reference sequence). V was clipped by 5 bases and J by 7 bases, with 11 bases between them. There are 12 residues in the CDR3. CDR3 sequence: CASSGAVSGYTF. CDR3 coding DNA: TGTGCCAGTAGTGGGGCAGTCTCTGGCTACACCTTC. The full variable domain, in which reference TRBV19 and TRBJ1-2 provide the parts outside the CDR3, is DGGITQSPKYLFRKEGQNVTLSCEQNLNHDAMYWYRQDPGQGLRLIYYSQIVNDFQKGDIAEGYSVSREKKESFPLTVTSAQKNPTAFYLCASSGAVSGYTFGSGTRLTVV.

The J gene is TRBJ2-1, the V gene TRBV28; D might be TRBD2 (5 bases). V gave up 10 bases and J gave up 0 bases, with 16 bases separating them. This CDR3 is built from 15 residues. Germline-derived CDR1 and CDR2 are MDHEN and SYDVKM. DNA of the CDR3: TGTGCCACCTTTGGCAAGCGGCTCTCCTACAATGAGCAGTTCTTC. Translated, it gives CATFGKRLSYNEQFF.

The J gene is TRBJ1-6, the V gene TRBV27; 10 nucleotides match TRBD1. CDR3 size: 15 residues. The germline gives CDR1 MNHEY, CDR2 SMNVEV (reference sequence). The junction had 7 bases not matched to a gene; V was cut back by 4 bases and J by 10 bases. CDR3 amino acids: CASSSPGQGQSPLHF. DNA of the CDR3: TGTGCCAGCAGTTCTCCGGGACAGGGGCAATCACCCCTCCACTTT.

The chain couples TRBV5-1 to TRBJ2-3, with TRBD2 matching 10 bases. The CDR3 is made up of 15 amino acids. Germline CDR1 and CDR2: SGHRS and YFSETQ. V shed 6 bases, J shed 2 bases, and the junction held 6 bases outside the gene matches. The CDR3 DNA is TGCGCCAGCACCTTAGCGGGAGGTGACACAGATACGCAGTATTTT. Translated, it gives CASTLAGGDTDTQYF.

The CDR3 region has the DNA TGTGCCAGCAGCTTGACCCTAGCGGGAGACAATGAGCAGTTCTTC. Translation: CASSLTLAGDNEQFF. The chain carries TRBV5-6 and TRBJ2-1; 10 positions match TRBD2. The CDR3 spans 15 residues. Germline CDR1 is SGHDT and CDR2 is YYEEEE. V shed 1 base and J 5 bases; nucleotides not matched to a gene: 3.

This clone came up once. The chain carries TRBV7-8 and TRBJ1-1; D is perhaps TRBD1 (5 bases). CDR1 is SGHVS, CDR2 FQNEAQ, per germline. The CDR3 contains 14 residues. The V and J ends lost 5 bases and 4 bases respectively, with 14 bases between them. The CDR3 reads CASSPAGGSTEAFF. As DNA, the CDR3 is TGTGCCAGCAGCCCAGCGGGGGGGAGCACTGAAGCTTTCTTT.

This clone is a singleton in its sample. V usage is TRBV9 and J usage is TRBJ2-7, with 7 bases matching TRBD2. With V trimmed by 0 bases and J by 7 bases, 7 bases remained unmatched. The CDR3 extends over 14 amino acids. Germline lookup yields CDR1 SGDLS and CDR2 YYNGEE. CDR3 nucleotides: TGTGCCAGCAGCGTAGGGGCGGGAGATAAGGAGCAGTACTTC. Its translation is CASSVGAGDKEQYF.

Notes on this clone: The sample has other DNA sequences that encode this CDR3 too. Written as DNA, the CDR3 is TGTGCCAGCAGTGACTCCGGGACACCCTACGAGCAGTACTTC. Encoded protein: CASSDSGTPYEQYF. This chain links TRBV28 with TRBJ2-7; D might be TRBD1 (6 bases). The length of the CDR3 is 14 residues. Germline V lookup: CDR1 MDHEN, CDR2 SYDVKM. Trimming took off 5 bases at V and 2 bases at J, with 13 bases between the two ends.